This T cell receptor (beta chain) was sequenced for a study of response to subunit inactivated influenza vaccine. General study results and limits: Authors suggested few new T cells are recruited by each seasonal influenza vaccination.

V lost 5 bases, J lost 1 base, and 12 bases lay in between. The germline gives CDR1 MNHEY, CDR2 SMNVEV (reference sequence). This CDR3 region has 14 residues. This clonotype was seen more than once but under ten times. Its antigen is currently unknown. One entry per CDR3 protein, called by TCRdb with MiXCR from the RT-PCR reads. The sample carries over 150,000 distinct CDR3 sequences, around 10% recorded once. The sequence was collected from a man aged 50 to 75 who received an inactivated influenza vaccine. The starting material was CD8+ T cells sorted from PBMCs, obtained about 23 months after vaccination. This rearrangement joins TRBV27 to TRBJ2-7; perhaps TRBD2 as D (5 bases). The CDR3 DNA sequence: TGTGCCAGCAGTGAAGGACTCAATTCCTACGAGCAGTACTTC. It translates to CASSEGLNSYEQYF.